What follows are 11 T cell receptor beta chains derived from one specimen sequenced in a study of lymphopenia after photon versus proton radiotherapy. Sequencing used immunoSEQ multiplex PCR; TCRdb keeps in-frame clones, though not all of them. Among 50,000 to 60,000 clones listed, 80% to 95% were seen once. Material: peripheral blood, obtained from a patient treated with photon-based radiotherapy. These receptors originate from a woman between 35 and 50 years old with cholangiocarcinoma.

This chain uses TRBV7-9 with TRBJ1-1, with no clear D. This CDR3 spans 15 amino acids. The V and J ends lost 3 bases and 4 bases respectively, with 15 bases between them. Germline values: CDR1 SEHNR, CDR2 FQNEAQ (reference sequence). The CDR3 is CASSLSGVGITEAFF. The CDR3 nucleotides read TGTGCCAGCAGCTTGAGCGGGGTGGGGATCACTGAAGCTTTCTTT.

CDR3 DNA sequence: TGTGCCAGCATTGGCACTCTAACGCGGGAGACCCAGTACTTC. It yields the protein CASIGTLTRETQYF. The V and J genes are TRBV28 and TRBJ2-5; D unresolved. From germline, CDR1 is MDHEN and CDR2 SYDVKM. The CDR3 has 14 residues. V lost 7 bases and J lost 5, with 17 bases in between.

As DNA, the CDR3 is TGTGCCAGCAGTGAGACCCGGGACAGCTCTGGGGCCAACGTCCTGACTTTC. Its protein is CASSETRDSSGANVLTF. The rearrangement links TRBV2 to TRBJ2-6; 7 nucleotides match TRBD1. CDR1 is SNHLY, CDR2 FYNNEI, per germline. The CDR3 has 17 amino acids. The junction had 5 bases not matched to a gene; V was cut back by 3 bases and J by 0 bases.

Remarks on this clone: The germline gene is not matched at one end of the junction; a read error may be the cause. The chain recombines TRBV7-7 with TRBJ1-1; D uncertain. Per germline, CDR1 SSHAT and CDR2 FNYEAQ (reference sequence). The CDR3 consists of 13 residues. CDR3 amino acids: CASSLNRNTEAFF. CDR3 bases: TGTGCTAGCAGCTTAAATAGAAACACTGAAGCTTTCTTT.

This rearrangement joins TRBV14 to TRBJ1-2; D call uncertain. With 4 bases removed from V and 4 bases from J, the gap between germline ends came to 7 bases. The CDR3 loop spans 12 amino acids. The V gene's germline CDR1 is SGHDN and CDR2 FVKESK. The CDR3 spells CASSLDAYGYTF. CDR3 DNA sequence: TGTGCCAGCAGCCTGGACGCCTATGGCTACACCTTC.

The chain combines TRBV5-1 with TRBJ2-2; D gene unclear. The CDR3 contains 15 residues. V shed 2 bases and J shed 2 bases, with 10 bases lying between them. Germline V gene lookup returns CDR1 SGHRS and CDR2 YFSETQ. The CDR3 coding sequence is TGCGCCAGCAGCTTACAATGGGAAAACACCGGGGAGCTGTTTTTT. Translating gives CASSLQWENTGELFF. The full variable domain, completed using reference TRBV5-1 and TRBJ2-2, is KAGVTQTPRYLIKTRGQQVTLSCSPISGHRSVSWYQQTPGQGLQFLFEYFSETQRNKGNFPGRFSGRQFSNSRSEMNVSTLELGDSALYLCASSLQWENTGELFFGEGSRLTVL.

V and J are TRBV5-1 and TRBJ2-5; no reliable D call. The CDR3 sequence is 15 residues long. Germline V gene lookup returns CDR1 SGHRS and CDR2 YFSETQ. Between the trimmed V and J ends, which lost 0 bases and 2 bases, there was a span of 11 bases. The chain's CDR3 is CASSLGIQMQETQYF. The CDR3 DNA is TGCGCCAGCAGCTTGGGGATACAGATGCAAGAGACCCAGTACTTC. The full variable domain, completed using reference TRBV5-1 and TRBJ2-5, is KAGVTQTPRYLIKTRGQQVTLSCSPISGHRSVSWYQQTPGQGLQFLFEYFSETQRNKGNFPGRFSGRQFSNSRSEMNVSTLELGDSALYLCASSLGIQMQETQYFGPGTRLLVL.

This sequence joins TRBV5-1 and TRBJ2-3; D is possibly TRBD2 (6 bases). CDR3 length: 15 amino acids. Trimming took off 0 bases at V and 4 bases at J, with 12 bases between the two ends. Germline V gene data show CDR1 as SGHRS and CDR2 as YFSETQ. The CDR3 is CASSLGGKGPDTQYF. CDR3 coding DNA: TGCGCCAGCAGCTTGGGCGGGAAGGGTCCAGATACGCAGTATTTT. Together with reference TRBV5-1 and TRBJ2-3, the CDR3 gives the full variable domain: KAGVTQTPRYLIKTRGQQVTLSCSPISGHRSVSWYQQTPGQGLQFLFEYFSETQRNKGNFPGRFSGRQFSNSRSEMNVSTLELGDSALYLCASSLGGKGPDTQYFGPGTRLTVL.

This chain connects TRBV27 to TRBJ1-3; D remains unclear. The CDR3 length is 13 residues. The ends were cut back, 2 bases at V and 4 bases at J, with 6 bases in the middle. Germline V gene data show CDR1 as MNHEY and CDR2 as SMNVEV (reference sequence). The CDR3 nucleotides are TGTGCCAGCAGTTTACGCACGGGAAACACCATATATTTT. Translation: CASSLRTGNTIYF.

The chain employs TRBV28 and TRBJ1-1; a weak D match, TRBD1 (6 bases). Germline CDR1 is MDHEN and CDR2 is SYDVKM. The CDR3 is 18 residues long. Trimming pared 6 bases from V and 10 bases from J, leaving 33 bases between. The CDR3 DNA reads TGTGCCAGCAGACAACTAGGGGAGGGGGTCTCGCCCGAGATAGGAGCTTTCTTT. It encodes CASRQLGEGVSPEIGAFF.

The CDR3 DNA follows: TGTGCCAGTACCCGGGGGACATCGAACACTGAAGCTTTCTTT. The encoded protein is CASTRGTSNTEAFF. The J gene is TRBJ1-1, the V gene TRBV19, with TRBD1 as a possible D gene (6 bases). The CDR3 has 14 amino acids. CDR1 and CDR2 (germline): LNHDA, SQIVND (reference sequence). With 7 bases removed from V and 1 base from J, the gap between germline ends came to 13 bases. The variable domain in full, with the rest retrieved from reference TRBV19 and TRBJ1-1, is DGGITQSPKYLFRKEGQNVTLSCEQNLNHDAMYWYRQDPGQGLRLIYYSQIVNDFQKGDIAEGYSVSREKKESFPLTVTSAQKNPTAFYLCASTRGTSNTEAFFGQGTRLTVV.